This TCR beta chain was captured by sequencing in a study of cytomegalovirus exposure and HLA in healthy donors. The wider study: HLA-typed donors were the source of around 77 million unique TCRs held in an early data release.

Study-wide points: It was about 180 TCR beta chains that were listed as cytomegalovirus-associated.

The length of the CDR3 is 11 residues. Deletions cut 5 bases from V and 0 bases from J, with 2 bases between. The germline CDR1 and CDR2 sequences are MGHDK and SYGVNS. Concerning this clone itself: Its specificity is not known.

The PCR had 60 Vbeta and 13 Jbeta primers. TCRdb keeps only in-frame clones here, not all; method: immunoSEQ multiplex PCR. The table includes about 130,000 clones, around 80% detected once. The TCR was taken from a female donor in good health and CMV-seronegative. The rearrangement uses TRBV25-1 and TRBJ2-7; D unclear. The sample consisted of PBMCs. The CDR3 region has the DNA TGTGCCAGCAGTCACTCCTACGAGCAGTACTTC. It translates to CASSHSYEQYF.